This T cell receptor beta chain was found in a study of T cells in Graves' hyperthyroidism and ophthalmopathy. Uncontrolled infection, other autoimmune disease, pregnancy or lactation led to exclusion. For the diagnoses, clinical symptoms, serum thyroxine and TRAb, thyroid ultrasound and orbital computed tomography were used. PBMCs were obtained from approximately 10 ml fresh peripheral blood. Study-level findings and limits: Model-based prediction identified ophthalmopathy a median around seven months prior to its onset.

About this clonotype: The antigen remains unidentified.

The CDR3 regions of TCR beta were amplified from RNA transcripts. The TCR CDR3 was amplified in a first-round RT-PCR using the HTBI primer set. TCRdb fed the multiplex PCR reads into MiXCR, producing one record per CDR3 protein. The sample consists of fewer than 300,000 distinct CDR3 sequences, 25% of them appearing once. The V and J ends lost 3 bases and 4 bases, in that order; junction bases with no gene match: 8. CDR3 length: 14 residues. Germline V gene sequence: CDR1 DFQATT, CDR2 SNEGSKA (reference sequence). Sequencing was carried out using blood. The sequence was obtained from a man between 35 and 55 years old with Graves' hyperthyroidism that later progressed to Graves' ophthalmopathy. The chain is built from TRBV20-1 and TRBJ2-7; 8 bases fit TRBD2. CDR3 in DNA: TGCAGTGCTAGGGCTCGGACTAGCCCGTACGAGCAGTACTTC. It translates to CSARARTSPYEQYF.